This T cell receptor (beta chain) derives from a study of blood T cell repertoires in COVID-19. TCRdb keeps only in-frame clones here, not all; method: immunoSEQ multiplex PCR. The repertoire consists of about 240,000 clones, with roughly 88% occurring once and the leading ten covering roughly 0.8%. CDR1 MNHNY and CDR2 SVGAGI come from the germline V gene (reference sequence). CDR3 length equals 12 residues. Trimming pared 2 bases from V and 4 bases from J, leaving 4 bases between. The source of this sequence is a young woman with acute or convalescent COVID-19. J is TRBJ2-3 and V is TRBV6-6; the D is unclear. The material sequenced was peripheral blood. The CDR3 region has the DNA TGTGCCAGCAGTTACCTAGCAGATACGCAGTATTTT. It is translated as CASSYLADTQYF.